This TCR beta chain was recovered during a study of OX40 agonist ivuxolimab in advanced cancers. Whole-study context: An agonistic human IgG2 monoclonal antibody against OX40 (CD134) was given.

J lost 9 bases, V lost 2 bases, and 4 bases had no gene match. Germline V gene lookup returns CDR1 MNHEY and CDR2 SVGAGI. The CDR3 loop spans 14 amino acids. This clone was counted once. Its specificity is not known. The method was immunoSEQ multiplex PCR; TCRdb's version includes in-frame clones alone and lacks a portion of them. Of 100,000 or so clones in the sample, about four fifths were seen once. Study-level results: At doses 0.1 to 3.0 mg/kg, CD4+ and CD8+ clones expanded.

The chain joins TRBV6-5 to TRBJ1-5; 10 bases are a match to TRBD1. The TCR sequence derives from an adult with an advanced solid tumor such as melanoma, head and neck, liver or kidney cancer. Sequenced material: CD4+ or CD8+ T cells sorted from blood, taken in a trial of the OX40 agonist ivuxolimab. Written as DNA, the CDR3 is TGTGCCAGCAGTTACGGACAGGGGGTGGGGCCCCAGCATTTT. Amino acid sequence: CASSYGQGVGPQHF.